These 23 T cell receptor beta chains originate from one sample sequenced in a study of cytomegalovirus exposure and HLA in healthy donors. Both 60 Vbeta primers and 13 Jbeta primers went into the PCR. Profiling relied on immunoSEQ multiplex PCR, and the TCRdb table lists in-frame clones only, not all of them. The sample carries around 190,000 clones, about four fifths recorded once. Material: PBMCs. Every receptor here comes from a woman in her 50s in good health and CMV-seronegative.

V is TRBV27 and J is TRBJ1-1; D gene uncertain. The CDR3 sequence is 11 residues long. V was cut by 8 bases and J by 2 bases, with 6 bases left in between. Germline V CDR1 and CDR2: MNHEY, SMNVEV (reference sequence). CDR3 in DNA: TGTGCCAGCCGTACAAACACTGAAGCTTTCTTT. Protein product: CASRTNTEAFF.

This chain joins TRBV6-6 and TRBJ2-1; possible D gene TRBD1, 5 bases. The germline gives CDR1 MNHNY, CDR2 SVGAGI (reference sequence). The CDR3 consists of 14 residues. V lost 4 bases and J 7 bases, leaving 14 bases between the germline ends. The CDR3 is CASSFDSPRNEQFF. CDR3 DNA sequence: TGTGCCAGCAGTTTCGACAGCCCGAGAAATGAGCAGTTCTTC.

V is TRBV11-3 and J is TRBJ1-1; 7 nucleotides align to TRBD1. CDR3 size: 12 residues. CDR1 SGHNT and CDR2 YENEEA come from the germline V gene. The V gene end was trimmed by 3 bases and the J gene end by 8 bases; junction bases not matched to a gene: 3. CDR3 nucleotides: TGTGCCAGCAGCTTGTCGACAGGGGAAGCTTTCTTT. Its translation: CASSLSTGEAFF.

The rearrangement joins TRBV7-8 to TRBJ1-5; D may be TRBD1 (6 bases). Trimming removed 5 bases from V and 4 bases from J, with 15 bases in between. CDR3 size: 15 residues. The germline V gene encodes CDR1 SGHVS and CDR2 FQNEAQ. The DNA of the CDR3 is TGTGCCAGCAGCGCATGGGTGGGGGCGAATCAGCCCCAGCATTTT. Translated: CASSAWVGANQPQHF.

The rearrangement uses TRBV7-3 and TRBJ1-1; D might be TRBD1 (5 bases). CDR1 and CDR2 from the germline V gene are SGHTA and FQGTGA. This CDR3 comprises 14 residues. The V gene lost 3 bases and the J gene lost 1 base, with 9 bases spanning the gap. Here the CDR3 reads CASSLGGANTEAFF. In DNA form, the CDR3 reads TGTGCCAGCAGCTTGGGTGGGGCGAACACTGAAGCTTTCTTT.

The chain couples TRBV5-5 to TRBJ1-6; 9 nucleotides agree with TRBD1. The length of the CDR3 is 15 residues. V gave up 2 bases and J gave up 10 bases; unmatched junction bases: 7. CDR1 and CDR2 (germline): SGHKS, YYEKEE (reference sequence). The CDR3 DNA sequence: TGTGCCAGCAGCTTCACGGGACAGGGTCGATCACCCCTCCACTTT. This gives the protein CASSFTGQGRSPLHF.

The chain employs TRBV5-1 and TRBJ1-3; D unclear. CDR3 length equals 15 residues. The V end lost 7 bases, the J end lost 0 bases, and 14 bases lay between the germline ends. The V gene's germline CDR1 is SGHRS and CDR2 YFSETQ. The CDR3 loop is CASSVGSASGNTIYF. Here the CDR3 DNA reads TGCGCCAGCTCGGTAGGCAGCGCCTCTGGAAACACCATATATTTT.

CDR3 amino acids: CASSSGQGGETQYF. The CDR3 DNA reads TGTGCCAGCAGCTCCGGACAGGGCGGGGAGACCCAGTACTTC. The J gene is TRBJ2-5, the V gene TRBV11-3; 8 bases map to TRBD1. V gave up 4 bases and J gave up 5 bases; unmatched junction bases: 6. The CDR3 spans 14 residues. In germline, CDR1 is SGHNT, CDR2 YENEEA.

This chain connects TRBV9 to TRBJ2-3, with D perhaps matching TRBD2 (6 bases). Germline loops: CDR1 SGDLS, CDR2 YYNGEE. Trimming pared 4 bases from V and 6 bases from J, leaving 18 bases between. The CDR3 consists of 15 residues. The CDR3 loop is CASSTFGGPPDTQYF. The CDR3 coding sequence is TGTGCCAGCAGCACGTTCGGGGGTCCCCCGGATACGCAGTATTTT. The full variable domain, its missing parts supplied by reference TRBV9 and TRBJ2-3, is DSGVTQTPKHLITATGQRVTLRCSPRSGDLSVYWYQQSLDQGLQFLIQYYNGEERAKGNILERFSAQQFPDLHSELNLSSLELGDSALYFCASSTFGGPPDTQYFGPGTRLTVL.

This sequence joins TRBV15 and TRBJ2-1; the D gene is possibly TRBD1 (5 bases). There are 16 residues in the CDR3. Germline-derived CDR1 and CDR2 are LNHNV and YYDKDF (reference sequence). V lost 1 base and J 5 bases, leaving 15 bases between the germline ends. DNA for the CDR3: TGTGCCACCAGCAGAGGGGCAGGGTCGTTCGACAATGAGCAGTTCTTC. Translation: CATSRGAGSFDNEQFF.

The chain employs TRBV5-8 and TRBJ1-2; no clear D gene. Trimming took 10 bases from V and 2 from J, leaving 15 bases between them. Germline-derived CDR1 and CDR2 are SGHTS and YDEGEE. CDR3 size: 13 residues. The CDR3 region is CASLSAVNYGYTF. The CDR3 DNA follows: TGTGCCTCTCTCTCGGCGGTGAACTATGGCTACACCTTC. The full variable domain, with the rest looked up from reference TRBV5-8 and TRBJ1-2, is EAGVTQSPTHLIKTRGQQATLRCSPISGHTSVYWYQQALGLGLQFLLWYDEGEERNRGNFPPRFSGRQFPNYSSELNVNALELEDSALYLCASLSAVNYGYTFGSGTRLTVV.

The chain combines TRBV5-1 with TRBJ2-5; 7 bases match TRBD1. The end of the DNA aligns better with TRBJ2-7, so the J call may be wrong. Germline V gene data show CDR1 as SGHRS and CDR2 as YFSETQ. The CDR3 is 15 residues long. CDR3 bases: TGCGCCAGCAGACCAGATTTAGGGACAGCCTACGAGCAGTACTTC. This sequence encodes CASRPDLGTAYEQYF.

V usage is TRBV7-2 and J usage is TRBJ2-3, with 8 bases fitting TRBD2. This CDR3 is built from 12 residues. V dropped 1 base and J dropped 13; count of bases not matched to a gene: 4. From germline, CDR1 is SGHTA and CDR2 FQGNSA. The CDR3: CASSLGGLEKYF. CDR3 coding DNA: TGTGCCAGCAGCTTAGGGGGACTAGAGAAGTATTTT.

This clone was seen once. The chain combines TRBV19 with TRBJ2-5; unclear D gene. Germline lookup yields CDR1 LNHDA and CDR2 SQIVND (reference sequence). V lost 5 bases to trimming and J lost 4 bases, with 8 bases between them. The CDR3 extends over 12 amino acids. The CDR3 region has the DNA TGTGCCAGTAGTTCAAGCGCAGAGACCCAGTACTTC. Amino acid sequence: CASSSSAETQYF.

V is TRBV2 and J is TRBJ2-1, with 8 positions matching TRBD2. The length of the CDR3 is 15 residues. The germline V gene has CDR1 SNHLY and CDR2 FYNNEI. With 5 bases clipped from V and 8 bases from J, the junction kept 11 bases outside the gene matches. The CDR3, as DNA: TGTGCCAGCAGTCCCGCCGGGGGGGCCCACCATGAGCAGTTCTTC. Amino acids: CASSPAGGAHHEQFF.

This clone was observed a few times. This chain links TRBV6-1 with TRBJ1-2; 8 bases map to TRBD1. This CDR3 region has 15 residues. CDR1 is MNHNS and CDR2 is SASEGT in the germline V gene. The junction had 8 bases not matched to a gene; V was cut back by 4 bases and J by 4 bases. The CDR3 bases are TGTGCCAGCAGTGCGCGGGACAGGCTTAGCTATGGCTACACCTTC. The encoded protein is CASSARDRLSYGYTF.

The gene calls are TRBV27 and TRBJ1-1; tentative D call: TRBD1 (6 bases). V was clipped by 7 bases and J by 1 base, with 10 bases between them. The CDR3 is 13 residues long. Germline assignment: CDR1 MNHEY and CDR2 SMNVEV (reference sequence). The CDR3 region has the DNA TGTGCCAGCATGGGACAAGGGAACACTGAAGCTTTCTTT. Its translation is CASMGQGNTEAFF.

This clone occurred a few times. The CDR3, as DNA: TGTGCCAGCAGCTTAAAATTTGGACTAGCGGGCAATATAGCCTACGAGCAGTACTTC. Its protein product is CASSLKFGLAGNIAYEQYF. This chain connects TRBV7-2 to TRBJ2-7, with 11 positions matching TRBD2. Germline V gives CDR1 SGHTA, CDR2 FQGNSA. The CDR3 has 19 residues. V lost 2 bases to trimming and J lost 2 bases; unmatched junction nucleotides: 14.

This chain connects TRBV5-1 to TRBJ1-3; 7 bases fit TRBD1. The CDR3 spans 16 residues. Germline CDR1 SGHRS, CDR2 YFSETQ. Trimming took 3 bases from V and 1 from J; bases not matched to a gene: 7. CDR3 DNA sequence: TGCGCCAGCAGCTACGCAACAGGGGTTTCTGGAAACACCATATATTTT. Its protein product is CASSYATGVSGNTIYF.

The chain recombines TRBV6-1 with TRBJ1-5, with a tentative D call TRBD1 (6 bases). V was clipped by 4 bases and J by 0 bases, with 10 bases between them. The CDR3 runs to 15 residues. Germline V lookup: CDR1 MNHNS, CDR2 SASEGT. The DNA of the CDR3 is TGTGCCAGCAGTGTACAGGGCACTAGCAATCAGCCCCAGCATTTT. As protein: CASSVQGTSNQPQHF.

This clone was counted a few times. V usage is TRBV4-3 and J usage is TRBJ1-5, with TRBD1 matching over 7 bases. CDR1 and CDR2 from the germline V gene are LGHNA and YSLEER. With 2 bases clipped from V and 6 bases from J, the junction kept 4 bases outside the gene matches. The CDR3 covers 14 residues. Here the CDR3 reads CASSQRQGSQPQHF. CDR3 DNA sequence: TGCGCCAGCAGCCAACGACAGGGCAGTCAGCCCCAGCATTTT.

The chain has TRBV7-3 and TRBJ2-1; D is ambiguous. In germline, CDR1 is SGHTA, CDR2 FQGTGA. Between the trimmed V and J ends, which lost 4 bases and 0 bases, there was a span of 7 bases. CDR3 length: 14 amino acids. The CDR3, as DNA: TGTGCCAGCAGCTCCGGGTCCTCCTACAATGAGCAGTTCTTC. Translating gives CASSSGSSYNEQFF.

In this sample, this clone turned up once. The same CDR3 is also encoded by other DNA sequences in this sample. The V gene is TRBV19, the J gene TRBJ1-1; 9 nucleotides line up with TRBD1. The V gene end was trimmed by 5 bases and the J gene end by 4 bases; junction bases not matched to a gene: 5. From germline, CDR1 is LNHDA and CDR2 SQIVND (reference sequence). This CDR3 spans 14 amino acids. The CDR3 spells CASSPRDRVTEAFF. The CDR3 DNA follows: TGTGCCAGTAGTCCCCGGGACAGGGTCACTGAAGCTTTCTTT.